This TCR beta chain came from a study of T cell repertoires and Cas9 in healthy adults (dated by TCRdb to about 2018). The study in broad terms: Multi-effector potency, cytotoxicity and lineage determination within the CD4 and CD8 compartments were characterized for SpCas9-reactive T cells. Preexisting T cell immunity against the Streptococcus pyogenes Cas9 nuclease (SpCas9) used in CRISPR gene editing was examined in the study. Broad study findings and their caveats: In vitro, SpCas9-reactive regulatory T cells were reported to reduce the proliferation and function of SpCas9-reactive effector T cells.

Points on this clone: Its antigen is not yet known. Base quality data are lacking; no much larger clone is found one base away.

All of the donors in the study were healthy humans. Receptor libraries were prepared by the immunoSEQ multiplex PCR assay. TCRdb took over this immuneACCESS table, retaining in-frame rearrangements with V and J assigned. Such tables are incomplete; in checked studies, under half of the missing clones stem from an unresolved V gene, and the remainder is unexplained. The sample table shows about 15,000 clones, and roughly 89% are seen once. Roughly 1.5% of the sample is in the top ten clones. Trimming removed 1 base from V and 11 bases from J, leaving 14 bases between the germline ends. Including the terminal cysteine and phenylalanine, the CDR3 comprises 13 residues. CDR3 DNA only is kept here, 39 bases in frame from base 1. Based on the germline V gene, the CDR1 and CDR2 sequences are MNHNS and SASEGT.

The chain employs TRBV6-1 and TRBJ1-1; the D gene is perhaps TRBD1, from 5 matching bases. The source is a human donor in good health. Sequencing used Tregs (CD4+, CD25+, CD127-, CD137-, CD154-) from PBMCs; culture status not recorded. The CDR3: CASSEVARQLAFF. The DNA sequence is given as TGTGCCAGCAGTGAAGTCGCGCGACAGTTGGCTTTCTTT.